The T cell receptor beta chain described here comes from a study of blood T cell repertoires in COVID-19. For the study at large: COVID-19 samples collected from the United States, Italy and Spain covered acute and convalescent phases.

CDR1 and CDR2 from the germline V gene are SEHNR and FQNEAQ (reference sequence). The ends lost 4 bases at V and 6 bases at J; junction bases unmatched: 12. The CDR3 runs 16 residues. In the original workflow: Amplifying reference gene primers gave estimates of nucleated cell counts. TCRdb's copy holds only in-frame clones and misses some; the assay was immunoSEQ multiplex PCR. Clone size and V and J calls were adopted from that table, with D and trimming inferred from the DNA. The repertoire includes some 150,000 clones, 75% to 90% of them detected once, and 2.2% sits in the top ten. The clonotype comes from a man between 65 and 85 years old with acute or convalescent COVID-19. Sequencing input: peripheral blood. This sequence joins TRBV7-9 and TRBJ2-1, with 7 bases that match TRBD2. CDR3 sequence: CASSSAFGGEGNEQFF. For the CDR3, the DNA is TGTGCCAGCAGCTCCGCGTTCGGAGGGGAGGGCAATGAGCAGTTCTTC.